The 28 T cell receptor beta chains reported below all come from one sample, sequenced in a study of T cell changes during pregnancy in multiple sclerosis. Sequenced by immunoSEQ multiplex PCR; TCRdb stores in-frame clones only, minus some. The sample carries 85,000 to 130,000 clones, around nine tenths recorded once. The source was peripheral blood, collected in the second trimester of pregnancy. The receptors shown here come from a female donor with multiple sclerosis, enrolled in a pregnancy study.

CDR3 in DNA: TGTGCCAGCAGCCAATTGAGCCCGAGGGAGACCCAGTACTTC. Translation: CASSQLSPRETQYF. The chain employs TRBV16 and TRBJ2-5; D is uncertain. Trimming stripped 1 base from V and 5 bases from J, with 11 bases between. The length of the CDR3 is 14 residues. In germline, CDR1 is KGHSY, CDR2 FQNENV. Complete variable domain (other parts from reference TRBV16 and TRBJ2-5): GEEVAQTPKHLVRGEGQKAKLYCAPIKGHSYVFWYQQVLKNEFKFLISFQNENVFDETGMPKERFSAKCLPNSPCSLEIQATKLEDSAVYFCASSQLSPRETQYFGPGTRLLVL.

The chain joins TRBV5-6 to TRBJ2-7; 12 nucleotides match TRBD2. V gave up 4 bases and J gave up 3 bases; unmatched junction bases: 8. Germline CDR1 is SGHDT and CDR2 is YYEEEE. This CDR3 spans 16 amino acids. The CDR3 sequence: CASSHPTSGSFYEQYF. CDR3 bases: TGTGCCAGCAGCCACCCGACTAGCGGGAGCTTCTACGAGCAGTACTTC. Full variable domain (outside the CDR3, taken from reference TRBV5-6 and TRBJ2-7): DAGVTQSPTHLIKTRGQQVTLRCSPKSGHDTVSWYQQALGQGPQFIFQYYEEEERQRGNFPDRFSGHQFPNYSSELNVNALLLGDSALYLCASSHPTSGSFYEQYFGPGTRLTVT.

The chain combines TRBV18 with TRBJ2-7; D is perhaps TRBD1 (5 bases). The V gene lost 2 bases and the J gene lost 3 bases, with 14 bases spanning the gap. Per the germline V gene, CDR1 is KGHSH and CDR2 is LQKENI. The CDR3 covers 15 residues. CDR3 sequence reads: CASSPGATTRYEQYF. The CDR3 DNA sequence: TGTGCCAGCTCACCAGGGGCCACGACTCGCTACGAGCAGTACTTC.

The chain combines TRBV10-3 with TRBJ1-2; 9 bases align to TRBD1. Per germline, CDR1 ENHRY and CDR2 SYGVKD. The V segment lost 4 bases and the J segment 4 bases; nucleotides outside the gene matches: 1. The CDR3 extends over 13 amino acids. CDR3 nucleotides: TGTGCCATCAGTGCGGGACAGGGCTATGGCTACACCTTC. Its protein product is CAISAGQGYGYTF.

The rearrangement links TRBV4-2 to TRBJ1-1; 9 bases match TRBD1. The CDR3 consists of 15 residues. Germline trimming cut 5 bases from V and 7 bases from J; bases unmatched to any gene: 11. Germline CDR1 is LGHNA and CDR2 is YNFKEQ. CDR3 nucleotides: TGTGCCAGCAGCGGTGGGGACAGGGAATGGGGTGAAGCTTTCTTT. Amino acid sequence: CASSGGDREWGEAFF.

In this sample, this clone turned up a few times. V gene TRBV9 combines with J gene TRBJ1-3; maybe TRBD1 (6 bases). Germline V gene lookup returns CDR1 SGDLS and CDR2 YYNGEE. V dropped 2 bases and J dropped 1 base, with 10 bases sitting between them. This CDR3 is built from 15 residues. CDR3 protein: CASSVDRSSGNTIYF. The CDR3 nucleotides read TGTGCCAGCAGCGTGGACAGATCTTCTGGAAACACCATATATTTT.

Here the CDR3 reads CASSEVARLGLQETQYF. The CDR3 nucleotides are TGTGCCAGCAGCGAAGTGGCTCGACTAGGGTTACAAGAGACCCAGTACTTC. This chain joins TRBV7-8 and TRBJ2-5; the D gene is possibly TRBD2 (6 bases). Trimming left V 5 bases short and J 2 bases short, with 21 bases between. CDR3 size: 17 residues. Germline CDR1 is SGHVS and CDR2 is FQNEAQ.

V gene TRBV5-1 combines with J gene TRBJ1-4; 9 nucleotides agree with TRBD1. CDR3 length: 20 amino acids. Germline CDR1 SGHRS, CDR2 YFSETQ. Germline trimming cut 5 bases from V and 5 bases from J; bases unmatched to any gene: 22. The CDR3 bases are TGCGCCAGCAGAAGGAAGACAGGGGGACCTGTAATAAGTGGAAATGAAAAACTGTTTTTT. It translates to CASRRKTGGPVISGNEKLFF.

The CDR3 DNA reads as TGTGCCAGCAGCCGGACCGCGGGGCTGAGAGAGACCCAGTACTTC. This gives the protein CASSRTAGLRETQYF. This chain links TRBV7-2 with TRBJ2-5, with D possibly TRBD2 on 6 matching bases. This CDR3 has 15 residues. CDR1 and CDR2 (germline): SGHTA, FQGNSA. Trimming shortened V by 5 bases and J by 4 bases, and 17 bases separated the two germline ends.

This chain joins TRBV9 and TRBJ1-1, with D tentatively TRBD1 (5 bases). The V end lost 0 bases, the J end lost 6 bases, and 9 bases lay between the germline ends. The CDR3 is made up of 13 amino acids. Per the germline V gene, CDR1 is SGDLS and CDR2 is YYNGEE. The CDR3 DNA is TGTGCCAGCAGCGTAGTGCCGGGGGCTGAAGCTTTCTTT. Translated, it gives CASSVVPGAEAFF.

The chain joins TRBV5-1 to TRBJ1-1, with D possibly being TRBD1 (6 bases). There are 16 residues in the CDR3. The germline V and J ends were trimmed by 4 bases and 2 bases, with 18 bases remaining between them. Germline V CDR1 and CDR2: SGHRS, YFSETQ. The CDR3 DNA reads TGCGCCAGCAGCGGAAACAGGGCCGCTGTAAACACTGAAGCTTTCTTT. It specifies CASSGNRAAVNTEAFF. Full variable domain (rest looked up from reference TRBV5-1 and TRBJ1-1): KAGVTQTPRYLIKTRGQQVTLSCSPISGHRSVSWYQQTPGQGLQFLFEYFSETQRNKGNFPGRFSGRQFSNSRSEMNVSTLELGDSALYLCASSGNRAAVNTEAFFGQGTRLTVV.

The chain combines TRBV19 with TRBJ1-6; 10 bases are a match to TRBD1. Germline V gene lookup returns CDR1 LNHDA and CDR2 SQIVND (reference sequence). The trim removed 4 bases at V and 4 bases at J, leaving 4 bases unmatched. The CDR3 loop spans 16 amino acids. For the CDR3, the DNA is TGTGCCAGTAGTAGCCGGGACAGGGGTTATAATTCACCCCTCCACTTT. It codes for CASSSRDRGYNSPLHF.

This clone came up once. V gene TRBV2 combines with J gene TRBJ1-1, with D unclear. This CDR3 is built from 14 residues. The V gene's germline CDR1 is SNHLY and CDR2 FYNNEI. Trimming cost V 4 bases and J 6 bases, with 15 bases left between them. The CDR3, as DNA: TGTGCCAGCAGTGGGTGGAGGGTTTTCGCTGAAGCTTTCTTT. Its translation: CASSGWRVFAEAFF.

This clone has only one observation. In nucleotides, the CDR3 is TGTGCCAGCCAGACCCTGGAGGGCTATGGCTACACCTTC. This codes for CASQTLEGYGYTF. This sequence joins TRBV5-5 and TRBJ1-2; D gene uncertain. Between the trimmed V and J ends, which lost 7 bases and 4 bases, there was a span of 14 bases. Germline CDR1 reads SGHKS; CDR2 reads YYEKEE (reference sequence). This CDR3 has 13 amino acids.

This clone was counted only a few times. Here the CDR3 DNA reads TGTGCCATCAGTGTATATTCCGGGACTAGCGGGACAAATGAGCAGTTCTTC. Translation gives CAISVYSGTSGTNEQFF. V and J are TRBV10-3 and TRBJ2-1, with TRBD2 matching 13 bases. The CDR3 runs to 17 residues. Per germline, CDR1 ENHRY and CDR2 SYGVKD. V trimming: 4 bases; J trimming: 7 bases; junction bases outside the gene matches: 10.

V usage is TRBV9 and J usage is TRBJ2-1, with TRBD2 matching 9 bases. The CDR3 is 15 residues long. Per germline, CDR1 SGDLS and CDR2 YYNGEE. The J segment lost 4 bases and the V segment lost 0 bases, leaving 2 bases of the junction unmatched. Here the CDR3 reads CASSVESGGYNEQFF. Written as DNA, the CDR3 is TGTGCCAGCAGCGTAGAGAGCGGGGGGTACAATGAGCAGTTCTTC.

The chain uses TRBV14 and TRBJ2-1; D is perhaps TRBD2 (7 bases). CDR1 is SGHDN, CDR2 FVKESK, per germline. V gave up 4 bases and J gave up 2 bases, with 15 bases separating them. The CDR3 length is 16 residues. CDR3 nucleotides: TGTGCCAGCAGCCGGGAGGGGGTTCTGGCCTACAATGAGCAGTTCTTC. Protein product: CASSREGVLAYNEQFF.

In this sample, this clone turned up once. The CDR3 reads CASSDRTGGGGYTF. CDR3 coding DNA: TGTGCCAGCAGCGACCGGACAGGGGGCGGTGGCTACACCTTC. The genes are TRBV7-2 and TRBJ1-2; 11 nucleotides line up with TRBD1. The CDR3 runs to 14 residues. In germline, CDR1 is SGHTA, CDR2 FQGNSA. Trimming cost V 5 bases and J 7 bases; bases outside gene matches: 6. Full variable domain (remainder filled in from reference TRBV7-2 and TRBJ1-2): GAGVSQSPSNKVTEKGKDVELRCDPISGHTALYWYRQSLGQGLEFLIYFQGNSAPDKSGLPSDRFSAERTGGSVSTLTIQRTQQEDSAVYLCASSDRTGGGGYTFGSGTRLTVV.

The chain uses TRBV7-3 and TRBJ1-1; 9 nucleotides agree with TRBD1. The V gene's germline CDR1 is SGHTA and CDR2 FQGTGA. With 0 bases clipped from V and 1 base from J, the junction kept 0 bases outside the gene matches. The CDR3 is 15 residues long. The CDR3 loop reads CASSLTGQGNTEAFF. The CDR3 DNA reads TGTGCCAGCAGCTTAACGGGACAGGGGAACACTGAAGCTTTCTTT.

The V gene is TRBV5-1, the J gene TRBJ1-1; 10 positions agree with TRBD1. Germline CDR1 is SGHRS and CDR2 is YFSETQ. V lost 3 bases and J lost 4; bases outside the gene matches: 6. This CDR3 spans 15 amino acids. The CDR3 region has the DNA TGCGCCAGCAGCTCAAGGACAGGGGGAGGCACTGAAGCTTTCTTT. Translated, it gives CASSSRTGGGTEAFF.

J is TRBJ1-3 and V is TRBV6-5; the D is unclear. Trimming removed 6 bases at V and 0 bases at J, with 12 bases between. CDR1 is MNHEY and CDR2 is SVGAGI in the germline V gene. This CDR3 is built from 15 residues. The CDR3: CASSRHLSSGNTIYF. In nucleotides, the CDR3 is TGTGCCAGCAGCCGACATCTTAGCTCTGGAAACACCATATATTTT.

The chain carries TRBV30 and TRBJ1-4, with 8 bases lining up with TRBD1. Germline assignment: CDR1 GTSNPN and CDR2 SVGIG (reference sequence). CDR3 length: 14 amino acids. V was clipped by 0 bases and J by 5 bases; unmatched bases: 2. Here the CDR3 reads CAWSVRTGNEKLFF. CDR3 coding DNA: TGTGCCTGGAGTGTCCGGACAGGGAATGAAAAACTGTTTTTT.

V is TRBV16 and J is TRBJ2-4; 8 nucleotides align to TRBD2. Germline V CDR1 and CDR2: KGHSY, FQNENV. The CDR3 length is 14 residues. Trimming took 4 bases from V and 6 from J; bases not matched to a gene: 5. The CDR3 DNA follows: TGTGCCAGCAGCCTTCGGGGGGGGAGAAACATTCAGTACTTC. Encoded protein: CASSLRGGRNIQYF. Full variable domain (remainder filled in from reference TRBV16 and TRBJ2-4): GEEVAQTPKHLVRGEGQKAKLYCAPIKGHSYVFWYQQVLKNEFKFLISFQNENVFDETGMPKERFSAKCLPNSPCSLEIQATKLEDSAVYFCASSLRGGRNIQYFGAGTRLSVL.

This clone was seen a single time. The chain recombines TRBV9 with TRBJ2-1; D remains ambiguous. V shed 0 bases and J shed 0 bases, with 13 bases lying between them. Germline V gives CDR1 SGDLS, CDR2 YYNGEE. The CDR3 totals 17 residues. The CDR3 sequence: CASSVAGLPNSYNEQFF. CDR3 sequence (DNA): TGTGCCAGCAGCGTAGCAGGTCTCCCCAACTCCTACAATGAGCAGTTCTTC.

V gene TRBV6-1 combines with J gene TRBJ1-1, with 7 nucleotides matching TRBD1. CDR3 length equals 14 residues. Per germline, CDR1 MNHNS and CDR2 SASEGT. V dropped 6 bases and J dropped 4; count of bases not matched to a gene: 8. CDR3 residues: CASRIKDRLTEAFF. The CDR3 DNA sequence: TGTGCCAGCAGGATTAAGGACAGGCTCACTGAAGCTTTCTTT.

The rearrangement uses TRBV7-3 and TRBJ2-5, with D maybe TRBD2 (6 bases). Germline CDR1 is SGHTA and CDR2 is FQGTGA. Deletions cut 1 base from V and 4 bases from J, with 13 bases between. This CDR3 comprises 15 residues. The chain's CDR3 is CASSLRARGSETQYF. CDR3 sequence (DNA): TGTGCCAGCAGCTTAAGGGCCCGGGGGTCAGAGACCCAGTACTTC.

The genes are TRBV6-1 and TRBJ1-3, with no clear D. The CDR3 runs 16 residues. The V end was cut by 3 bases, the J end by 0 bases, with 12 bases between. CDR1 is MNHNS and CDR2 is SASEGT in the germline V gene. The chain's CDR3 is CASSETQGSSGNTIYF. The CDR3 coding sequence is TGTGCCAGCAGTGAGACCCAAGGGAGCTCTGGAAACACCATATATTTT.

The rearrangement links TRBV19 to TRBJ1-1; D gene unclear. The V end was cut by 5 bases, the J end by 3 bases, with 13 bases between. The CDR3 runs 14 residues. Germline loops: CDR1 LNHDA, CDR2 SQIVND (reference sequence). CDR3 sequence: CASSVTYGDTEAFF. Here the CDR3 DNA reads TGTGCCAGTAGTGTAACTTACGGGGACACTGAAGCTTTCTTT.